The sequence of this T cell receptor beta chain was determined in a study of spatial heterogeneity in lung cancer. Study findings and constraints: Ubiquitous expanded tumor TCRs showed up in blood more at resection than follow-up.

Time point given: blood at routine non-recurrence follow-up after resection. TCRs were sequenced from unsorted whole RNA of tumor, nontumor lung or PBMC. Using its own MiXCR run on the 5' RACE reads, TCRdb lists one record per CDR3 protein. The data contain tens of thousands of distinct CDR3 sequences, 8% to 10% of them seen just once; the ten biggest clones take up about 20%. This clonotype was counted a few times. Its target is unknown. With 1 base removed from V and 6 bases from J, the gap between germline ends came to 9 bases. The CDR3 is 13 amino acids. The germline V gene has CDR1 SGHVS and CDR2 FQNEAQ.

The TCR comes from a male donor with early-stage non-small cell lung cancer. This specimen consisted of PBMCs, obtained at follow-up. The chain uses TRBV7-8 and TRBJ1-1; D is uncertain. This CDR3 reads CASSLERVPEAFF. The DNA for the CDR3 is TGTGCCAGCAGCTTAGAACGAGTGCCTGAAGCTTTCTTT. Full variable domain (outside the CDR3, taken from reference TRBV7-8 and TRBJ1-1): GAGVSQSPRYKVAKRGQDVALRCDPISGHVSLFWYQQALGQGPEFLTYFQNEAQLDKSGLPSDRFFAERPEGSVSTLKIQRTQQEDSAVYLCASSLERVPEAFFGQGTRLTVV.